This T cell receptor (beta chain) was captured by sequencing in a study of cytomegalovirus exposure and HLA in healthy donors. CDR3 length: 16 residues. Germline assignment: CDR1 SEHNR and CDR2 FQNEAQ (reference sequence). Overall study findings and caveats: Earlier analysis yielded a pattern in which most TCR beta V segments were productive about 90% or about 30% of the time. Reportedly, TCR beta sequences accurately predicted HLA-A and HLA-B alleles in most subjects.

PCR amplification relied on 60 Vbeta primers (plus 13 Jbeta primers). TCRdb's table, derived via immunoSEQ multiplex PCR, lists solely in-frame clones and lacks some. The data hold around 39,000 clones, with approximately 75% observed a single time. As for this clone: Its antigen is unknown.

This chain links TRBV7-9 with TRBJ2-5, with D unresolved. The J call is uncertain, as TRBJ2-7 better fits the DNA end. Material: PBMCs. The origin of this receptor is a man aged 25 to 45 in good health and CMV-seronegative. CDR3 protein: CASSLGAFGRSYEQYF. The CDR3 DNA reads TGTGCCAGCAGCTTAGGCGCGTTTGGTAGGAGCTACGAGCAGTACTTC.